These T cell receptor beta chains were read from a single sample in a study of blood T cells in healthy people across ages. TCRdb itself ran the 5' RACE reads through MiXCR, one entry per CDR3 protein. The data contain nearly 1 million distinct CDR3 sequences, 51% of them singletons. Material for sequencing was blood. These receptors were obtained from a woman aged 55-75 years in good health. CDR3s leave out the opening cysteine and the closing phenylalanine or tryptophan. The order of the fields is V gene, J gene, CDR3 protein.

TRBV24-1	TRBJ2-5	ATRDHVQETQY
TRBV3-1	TRBJ1-2	ASSQDLGGYNYGYT
TRBV7-8	TRBJ2-3	ASSLVSQGEVDTQY
TRBV11-2	TRBJ2-7	ASAGHYSYEQY
TRBV24-1	TRBJ2-3	ATSDYGGASTDTQY
TRBV29-1	TRBJ2-3	SVTNRVVGDTQY
TRBV18	TRBJ2-5	ASSSSTRQGAETQY
TRBV4-1	TRBJ2-3	ASSLQAGAGDTQY
TRBV28	TRBJ2-5	ASSTQHGWWY
TRBV5-6	TRBJ2-2	ASSHWGRRTGELF
TRBV4-1	TRBJ1-6	ASSQDSDRRGSPLH
TRBV27	TRBJ2-3	ASSTSWHTQY
TRBV11-2	TRBJ2-5	ASSPSGTRGETQY
TRBV29-1	TRBJ1-2	SVFNYGYT
TRBV3-1	TRBJ2-7	ASSQEYFVYEQY
TRBV20-1	.	SARAGSSGTYEQY
TRBV7-8	TRBJ2-7	ASGSRTGSDEQY
TRBV12-3/TRBV12-4	TRBJ2-5	ASSPQGQGNQETQY
TRBV14	TRBJ1-1	ASSQDIGQLNTEAF
TRBV12-3/TRBV12-4	TRBJ2-6	ASSAGGPLGANVLT
TRBV29-1	TRBJ1-1	SVGNPNTEAF
TRBV12-3/TRBV12-4	TRBJ2-6	ASSLGLAGTGANVLT
TRBV12-3/TRBV12-4	TRBJ1-1	ASSLGTYTEAF
TRBV6-5	TRBJ2-7	ASSYSGYGAYEQY
TRBV5-5	TRBJ2-7	ASSLSLGIEAYEQY
TRBV19	TRBJ2-1	ASSIGQNSYNEQF
TRBV5-1	TRBJ2-1	ASSADTGFNEQF